A selection of T cell receptor beta chains follows, all from one sample in a study of blood T cell repertoires in COVID-19. The data were produced by immunoSEQ multiplex PCR, yet TCRdb's version contains in-frame clones alone and is incomplete. Of approximately 26,000 clones listed, 85% to 90% are singletons. Sequences were obtained from peripheral blood. The source is a man between 65 and 85 years old with active COVID-19. CDR3s include the opening cysteine and the closing phenylalanine or tryptophan. The order of the fields is V gene, J gene, CDR3 protein.

V: TRBV29-1
J: TRBJ1-1
CDR3: CSPKDRGSANEAFF

V: TRBV7-9
J: TRBJ2-7
CDR3: CASSLRQTGSYEQYF

V: TRBV10-3
J: TRBJ2-2
CDR3: CAISSGAGELFF

V: TRBV19
J: TRBJ1-2
CDR3: CASRDRGPLWRGYTF

V: TRBV7-9
J: TRBJ2-7
CDR3: CASSIRGFEQYF

V: TRBV3-1/TRBV3-2
J: TRBJ1-5
CDR3: CASSHRGTHRSHSNQPQHF

V: TRBV11-2
J: TRBJ1-3
CDR3: CASSSPGVSSGNTIYF

V: TRBV6-5
J: TRBJ1-6
CDR3: CASRLGDLHF

V: TRBV4-1
J: TRBJ1-4
CDR3: CASSQDQTATNEKLFF

V: TRBV11-2
J: TRBJ1-2
CDR3: CASSPPSRPTNGYTF

V: TRBV6-5
J: TRBJ1-3
CDR3: CASSWDTSSGNTIYF

V: TRBV30
J: TRBJ1-4
CDR3: CAWSANRASEKLFF

V: TRBV5-4
J: TRBJ1-3
CDR3: CASSLGGFGNTIYF

V: TRBV3-1/TRBV3-2
J: TRBJ2-7
CDR3: CASSQADYEQYF

V: TRBV6-5
J: TRBJ1-1
CDR3: CASRTGSANTEAFF

V: TRBV4-2
J: TRBJ1-1
CDR3: CASSQDPTGVAEAFF

V: TRBV28
J: TRBJ2-7
CDR3: CASSSPLGGPYEQYF

V: TRBV9
J: TRBJ2-7
CDR3: CASSVGERGVYEQYF

V: TRBV18
J: TRBJ2-2
CDR3: CASSRESGELFF

V: TRBV5-1
J: TRBJ2-5
CDR3: CASSLLGSSGTQETQYF

V: TRBV7-8
J: TRBJ1-5
CDR3: CASSLDSLNQPQHF

V: TRBV11-1
J: TRBJ2-3
CDR3: CASSFRGRSTDTQYF

V: TRBV6-5
J: TRBJ1-1
CDR3: CASSSTLNTEAFF

V: TRBV29-1
J: TRBJ2-7
CDR3: CSVEDGDRPSYEQYF

V: TRBV3-1/TRBV3-2
J: TRBJ2-5
CDR3: CASSLSGGGRETQYF

V: TRBV5-8
J: TRBJ2-2
CDR3: CASSLQGTRTGELFF

V: TRBV4-2
J: TRBJ1-2
CDR3: CASSQAGETGGYTF

V: TRBV3-1/TRBV3-2
J: TRBJ2-1
CDR3: CASSQVSQTYNEQFF

V: TRBV7-6
J: TRBJ1-6
CDR3: CASSLAQGQGGAPLHF

V: TRBV20-1
J: TRBJ2-7
CDR3: CSARSGHEQYF

V: TRBV5-4
J: TRBJ2-2
CDR3: CASSPRGINTGELFF

V: TRBV9
J: TRBJ1-6
CDR3: CASSVDSGSSPLHF

V: TRBV19
J: TRBJ2-4
CDR3: CASSSLSLAKNIQYF

V: TRBV2
J: TRBJ2-7
CDR3: CAARGESYEQYF

V: TRBV5-1
J: TRBJ2-7
CDR3: CASSPPSYEQYF

V: TRBV19
J: TRBJ2-5
CDR3: CASSIGVSGSQYF

V: TRBV19
J: TRBJ2-3
CDR3: CASIGTSGGAQASTDTQYF

V: TRBV7-9
J: TRBJ2-1
CDR3: CASSSRQGVSYNEQFF

V: TRBV5-4
J: TRBJ1-2
CDR3: CASSPEGGARGYTF

V: TRBV4-3
J: TRBJ2-3
CDR3: CASSHTSGGGTDTQYF

V: TRBV19
J: TRBJ2-7
CDR3: CASSLGTSVYEQYF

V: TRBV5-4
J: TRBJ2-5
CDR3: CASSLAGVETQYF

V: TRBV5-4
J: TRBJ1-3
CDR3: CASSWRGSGNTIYF

V: TRBV11-1
J: TRBJ1-6
CDR3: CASSPSGGAISPLHF

V: TRBV5-4
J: TRBJ1-4
CDR3: CASSLAGGGNNEKLFF

V: TRBV6-2/TRBV6-3
J: TRBJ1-2
CDR3: CASSPNLQGFGGYTF